This T cell receptor (beta chain) was found in a study of PD-1 blockade in mismatch repair-deficient tumors. Sequenced by immunoSEQ multiplex PCR; TCRdb stores in-frame clones only, minus some. The profile shows about 16,000 clones, almost 85% of them singletons. The junction had 7 bases not matched to a gene; V was cut back by 5 bases and J by 6 bases. CDR1 is MDHEN, CDR2 SYDVKM, per germline. The CDR3 contains 15 residues. The sequence was collected from an adult with mismatch repair-deficient cancer. Sample: PBMCs, taken before pembrolizumab treatment. The rearrangement links TRBV28 to TRBJ2-2; TRBD1 aligns across 9 bases. This CDR3 reads CASSDRDRASGELFF. CDR3 DNA: TGTGCCAGCAGTGACCGGGACAGGGCGTCCGGGGAGCTGTTTTTT.